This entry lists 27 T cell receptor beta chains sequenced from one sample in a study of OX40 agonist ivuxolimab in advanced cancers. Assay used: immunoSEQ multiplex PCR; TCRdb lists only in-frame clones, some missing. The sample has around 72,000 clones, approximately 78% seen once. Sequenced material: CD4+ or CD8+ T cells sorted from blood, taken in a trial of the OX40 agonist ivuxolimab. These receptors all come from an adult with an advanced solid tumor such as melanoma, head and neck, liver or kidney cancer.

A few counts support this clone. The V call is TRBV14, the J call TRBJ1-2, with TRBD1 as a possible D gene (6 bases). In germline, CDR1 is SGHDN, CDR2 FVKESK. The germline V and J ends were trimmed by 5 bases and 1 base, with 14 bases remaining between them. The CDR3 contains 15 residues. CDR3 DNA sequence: TGTGCCAGCAGCTCAACAGGGTGGGGTAACTATGGCTACACCTTC. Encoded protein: CASSSTGWGNYGYTF.

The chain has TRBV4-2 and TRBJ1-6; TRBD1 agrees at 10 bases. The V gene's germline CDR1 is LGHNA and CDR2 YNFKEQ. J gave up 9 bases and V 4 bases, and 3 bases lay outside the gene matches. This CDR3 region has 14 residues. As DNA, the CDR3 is TGTGCCAGCAGCCTCCGGGACAGGGGTTCACCCCTCCACTTT. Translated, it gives CASSLRDRGSPLHF.

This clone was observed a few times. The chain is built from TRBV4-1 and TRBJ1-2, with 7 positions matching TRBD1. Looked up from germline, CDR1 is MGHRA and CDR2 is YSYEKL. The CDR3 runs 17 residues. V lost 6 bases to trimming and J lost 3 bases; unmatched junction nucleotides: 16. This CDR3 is CASRSTLSDRRDYGYTF. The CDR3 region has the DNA TGCGCCAGCAGAAGCACTTTATCGGACAGGAGAGACTATGGCTACACCTTC.

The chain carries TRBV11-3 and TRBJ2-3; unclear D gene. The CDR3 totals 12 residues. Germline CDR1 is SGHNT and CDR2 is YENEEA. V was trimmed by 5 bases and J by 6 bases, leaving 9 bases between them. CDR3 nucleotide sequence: TGTGCCAGCAGCGGCCCCGGGGATACGCAGTATTTT. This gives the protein CASSGPGDTQYF. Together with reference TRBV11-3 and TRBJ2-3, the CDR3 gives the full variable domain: EAGVVQSPRYKIIEKKQPVAFWCNPISGHNTLYWYLQNLGQGPELLIRYENEEAVDDSQLPKDRFSAERLKGVDSTLKIQPAELGDSAVYLCASSGPGDTQYFGPGTRLTVL.

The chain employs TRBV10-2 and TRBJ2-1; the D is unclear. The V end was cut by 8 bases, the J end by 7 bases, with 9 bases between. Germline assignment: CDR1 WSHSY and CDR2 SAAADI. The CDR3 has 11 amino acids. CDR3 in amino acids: CASEQKNEQFF. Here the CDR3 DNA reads TGCGCCAGCGAACAGAAGAATGAGCAGTTCTTC.

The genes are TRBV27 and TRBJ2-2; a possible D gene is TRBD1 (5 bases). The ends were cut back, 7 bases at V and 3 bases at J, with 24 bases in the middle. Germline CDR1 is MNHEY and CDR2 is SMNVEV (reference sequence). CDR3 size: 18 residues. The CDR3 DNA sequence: TGTGCCAGCACCCCTTACCCACGGCAGGGTTTGTACACCGGGGAGCTGTTTTTT. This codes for CASTPYPRQGLYTGELFF.

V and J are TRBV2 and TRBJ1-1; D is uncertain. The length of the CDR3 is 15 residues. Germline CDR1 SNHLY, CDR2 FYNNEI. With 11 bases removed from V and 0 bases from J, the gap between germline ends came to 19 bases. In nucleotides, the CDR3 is TGTGCCGCCGGATTGGGGAGAACCATGAACACTGAAGCTTTCTTT. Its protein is CAAGLGRTMNTEAFF.

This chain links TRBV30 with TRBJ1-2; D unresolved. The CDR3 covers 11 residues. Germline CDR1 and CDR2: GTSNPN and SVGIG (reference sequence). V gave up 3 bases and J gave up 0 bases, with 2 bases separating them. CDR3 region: CAWRANYGYTF. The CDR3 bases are TGTGCCTGGAGAGCTAACTATGGCTACACCTTC.

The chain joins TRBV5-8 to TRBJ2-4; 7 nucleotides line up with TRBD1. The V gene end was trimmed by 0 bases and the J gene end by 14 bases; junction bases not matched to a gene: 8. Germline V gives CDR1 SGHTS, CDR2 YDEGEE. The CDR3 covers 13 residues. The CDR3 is CASSLAQGDTEYF. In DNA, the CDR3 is TGTGCCAGCAGCTTGGCCCAGGGGGACACTGAGTACTTC.

CDR3 region: CASSEWRVSGNTIYF. In nucleotides, the CDR3 is TGTGCCAGCAGTGAGTGGAGGGTCTCTGGAAACACCATATATTTT. The V gene is TRBV6-1, the J gene TRBJ1-3; no clear D. Per the germline V gene, CDR1 is MNHNS and CDR2 is SASEGT. V was cut by 3 bases and J by 0 bases, with 9 bases left in between. The CDR3 contains 15 residues.

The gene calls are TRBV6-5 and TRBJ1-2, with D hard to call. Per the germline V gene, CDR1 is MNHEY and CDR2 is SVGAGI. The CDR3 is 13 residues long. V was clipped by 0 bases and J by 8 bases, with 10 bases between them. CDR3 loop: CASSYSHVGGYTF. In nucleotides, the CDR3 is TGTGCCAGCAGTTACTCCCACGTGGGGGGCTACACCTTC.

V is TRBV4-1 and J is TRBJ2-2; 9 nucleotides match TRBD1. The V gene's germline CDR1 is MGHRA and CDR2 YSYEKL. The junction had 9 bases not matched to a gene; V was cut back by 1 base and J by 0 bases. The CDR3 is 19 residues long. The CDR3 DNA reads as TGCGCCAGCAGCCAAGCCAGGGGACAGGGCCGAACGAACACCGGGGAGCTGTTTTTT. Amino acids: CASSQARGQGRTNTGELFF.

CDR3 amino acids: CASSHLGLAEQETQYF. The CDR3 DNA reads as TGTGCCAGCAGCCACCTGGGACTAGCGGAACAAGAGACCCAGTACTTC. The chain is built from TRBV7-3 and TRBJ2-5, with 11 bases fitting TRBD2. Germline V CDR1 and CDR2: SGHTA, FQGTGA. The ends lost 5 bases at V and 2 bases at J; junction bases unmatched: 7. The CDR3 spans 16 residues.

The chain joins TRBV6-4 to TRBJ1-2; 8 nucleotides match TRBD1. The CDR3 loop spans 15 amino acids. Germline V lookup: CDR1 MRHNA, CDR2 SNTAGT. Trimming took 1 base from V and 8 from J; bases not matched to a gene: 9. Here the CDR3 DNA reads TGTGCCAGCAGTGACTATGGGACAGGCTTGTCGGGCTACACCTTC. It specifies CASSDYGTGLSGYTF.

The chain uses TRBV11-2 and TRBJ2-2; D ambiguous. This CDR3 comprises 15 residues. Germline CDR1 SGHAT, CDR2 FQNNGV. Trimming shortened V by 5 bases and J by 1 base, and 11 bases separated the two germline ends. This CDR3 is CASSNGLRNTGELFF. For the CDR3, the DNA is TGTGCCAGCAGCAACGGGCTTAGGAACACCGGGGAGCTGTTTTTT.

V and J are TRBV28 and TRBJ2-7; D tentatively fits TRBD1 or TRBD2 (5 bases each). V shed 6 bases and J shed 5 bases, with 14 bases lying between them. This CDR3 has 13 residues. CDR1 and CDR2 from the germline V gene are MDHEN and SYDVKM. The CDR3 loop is CASRGRGPHEQYF. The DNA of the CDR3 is TGTGCCAGCAGGGGACGCGGGCCCCACGAGCAGTACTTC. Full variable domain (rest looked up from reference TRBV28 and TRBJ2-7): DVKVTQSSRYLVKRTGEKVFLECVQDMDHENMFWYRQDPGLGLRLIYFSYDVKMKEKGDIPEGYSVSREKKERFSLILESASTNQTSMYLCASRGRGPHEQYFGPGTRLTVT.

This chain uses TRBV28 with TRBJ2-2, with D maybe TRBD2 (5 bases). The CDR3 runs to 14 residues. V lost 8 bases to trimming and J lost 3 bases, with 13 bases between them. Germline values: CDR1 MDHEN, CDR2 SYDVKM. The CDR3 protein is CASGRWTDTGELFF. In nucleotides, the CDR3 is TGTGCCAGCGGGAGATGGACGGACACCGGGGAGCTGTTTTTT. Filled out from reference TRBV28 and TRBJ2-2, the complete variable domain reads DVKVTQSSRYLVKRTGEKVFLECVQDMDHENMFWYRQDPGLGLRLIYFSYDVKMKEKGDIPEGYSVSREKKERFSLILESASTNQTSMYLCASGRWTDTGELFFGEGSRLTVL.

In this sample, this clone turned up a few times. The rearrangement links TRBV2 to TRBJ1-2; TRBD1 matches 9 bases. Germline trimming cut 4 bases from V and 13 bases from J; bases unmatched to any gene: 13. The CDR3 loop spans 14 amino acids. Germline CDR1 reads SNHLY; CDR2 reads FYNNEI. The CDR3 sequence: CASSVGRRTGESTF. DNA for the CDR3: TGTGCCAGCAGTGTGGGCCGTAGGACAGGGGAAAGCACCTTC.

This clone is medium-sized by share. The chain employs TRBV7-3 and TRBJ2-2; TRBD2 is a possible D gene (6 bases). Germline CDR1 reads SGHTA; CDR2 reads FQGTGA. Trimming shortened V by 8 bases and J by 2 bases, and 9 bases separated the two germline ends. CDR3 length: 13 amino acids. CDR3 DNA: TGTGCCAGCGGGACTCTAAACACCGGGGAGCTGTTTTTT. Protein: CASGTLNTGELFF.

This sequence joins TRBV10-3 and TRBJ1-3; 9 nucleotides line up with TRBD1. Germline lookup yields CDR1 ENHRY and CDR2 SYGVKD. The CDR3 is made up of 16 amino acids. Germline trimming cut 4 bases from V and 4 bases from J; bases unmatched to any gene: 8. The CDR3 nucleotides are TGTGCCATCAGTGCTATGAACAGGGGGCTCGGAAACACCATATATTTT. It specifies CAISAMNRGLGNTIYF.

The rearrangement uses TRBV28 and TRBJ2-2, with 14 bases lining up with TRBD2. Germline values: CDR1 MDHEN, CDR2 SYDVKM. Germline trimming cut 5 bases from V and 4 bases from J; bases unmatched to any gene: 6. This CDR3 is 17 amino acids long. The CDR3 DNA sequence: TGTGCCAGCAGTATGACTAGCGGGGGGGCCGGCACCGGGGAGCTGTTTTTT. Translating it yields CASSMTSGGAGTGELFF.

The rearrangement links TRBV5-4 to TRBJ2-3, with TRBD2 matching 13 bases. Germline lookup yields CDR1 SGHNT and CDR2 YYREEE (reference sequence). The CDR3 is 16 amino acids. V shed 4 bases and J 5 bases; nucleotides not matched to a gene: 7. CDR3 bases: TGTGCCAGCAGCGAAACTAGCGGGAGGGCCGTAGATACGCAGTATTTT. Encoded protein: CASSETSGRAVDTQYF.

Written as DNA, the CDR3 is TGCAGTGCTGCGGACGGAAATGGCTACACCTTC. It yields the protein CSAADGNGYTF. This chain joins TRBV20-1 and TRBJ1-2, with D unresolved. Germline CDR1 is DFQATT and CDR2 is SNEGSKA (reference sequence). The length of the CDR3 is 11 residues. Trimming removed 5 bases at V and 6 bases at J, with 10 bases between.

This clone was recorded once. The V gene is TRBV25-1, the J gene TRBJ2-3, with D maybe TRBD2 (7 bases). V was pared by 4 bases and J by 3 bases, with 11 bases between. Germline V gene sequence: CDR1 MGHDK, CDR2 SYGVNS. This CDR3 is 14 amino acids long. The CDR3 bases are TGTGCCAGCAGTGCGGGGGGCAGTACAGATACGCAGTATTTT. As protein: CASSAGGSTDTQYF.

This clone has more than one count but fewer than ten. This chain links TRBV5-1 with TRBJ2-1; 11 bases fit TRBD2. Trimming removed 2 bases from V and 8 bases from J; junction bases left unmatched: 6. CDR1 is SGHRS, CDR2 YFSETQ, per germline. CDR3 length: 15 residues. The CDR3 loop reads CASSFGSGGAYEQFF. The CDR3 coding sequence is TGCGCCAGCAGCTTTGGTAGCGGGGGGGCTTATGAGCAGTTCTTC.

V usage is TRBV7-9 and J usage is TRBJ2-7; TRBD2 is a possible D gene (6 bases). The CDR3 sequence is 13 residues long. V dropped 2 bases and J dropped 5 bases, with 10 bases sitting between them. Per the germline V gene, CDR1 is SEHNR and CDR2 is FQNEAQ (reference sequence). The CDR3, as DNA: TGTGCCAGCAGCTTAATCGGCGGGAACGAGCAGTACTTC. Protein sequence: CASSLIGGNEQYF. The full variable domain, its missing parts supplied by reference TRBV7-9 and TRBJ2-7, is DTGVSQNPRHKITKRGQNVTFRCDPISEHNRLYWYRQTLGQGPEFLTYFQNEAQLEKSRLLSDRFSAERPKGSFSTLEIQRTEQGDSAMYLCASSLIGGNEQYFGPGTRLTVT.

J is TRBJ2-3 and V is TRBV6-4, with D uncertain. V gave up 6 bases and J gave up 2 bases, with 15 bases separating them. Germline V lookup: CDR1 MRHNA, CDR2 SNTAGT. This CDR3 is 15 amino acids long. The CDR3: CASRVAGLATDTQYF. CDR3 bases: TGTGCCAGCAGGGTCGCAGGTCTGGCCACAGATACGCAGTATTTT.